This T cell receptor (beta chain) was sequenced for a study of cytomegalovirus exposure and HLA in healthy donors. In regard to this clone: Its antigen is unknown.

Amplification used 60 Vbeta primers and 13 Jbeta primers. In the original processing: Later, 75 million to 100 million unique TCR beta chains were counted in an analysis, and some 10 million of them were shared. Clones were read by immunoSEQ multiplex PCR, and TCRdb kept only the in-frame ones, dropping some. V, J and clone size were drawn from that table, and D and trimming were deduced from the DNA. Of 110,000 or so clones listed, more than 65% were seen once; the top ten hold around 8.5%. Study-wide points: The authors judged a highly shared variant cluster likely a sequencing artifact.

This receptor was taken from a man in his forties in good health and CMV-seropositive. Input material: PBMCs.

The CDR3 protein is CASSLQWGGGKQFF. For the CDR3, the DNA is TGTGCCAGCAGTTTACAGTGGGGGGGTGGTAAGCAGTTCTTC. This rearrangement joins TRBV27 to TRBJ2-1; 7 bases agree with TRBD2. J gave up 11 bases and V 2 bases, and 9 bases lay outside the gene matches. Germline V gene lookup returns CDR1 MNHEY and CDR2 SMNVEV (reference sequence). This CDR3 is 14 amino acids long.